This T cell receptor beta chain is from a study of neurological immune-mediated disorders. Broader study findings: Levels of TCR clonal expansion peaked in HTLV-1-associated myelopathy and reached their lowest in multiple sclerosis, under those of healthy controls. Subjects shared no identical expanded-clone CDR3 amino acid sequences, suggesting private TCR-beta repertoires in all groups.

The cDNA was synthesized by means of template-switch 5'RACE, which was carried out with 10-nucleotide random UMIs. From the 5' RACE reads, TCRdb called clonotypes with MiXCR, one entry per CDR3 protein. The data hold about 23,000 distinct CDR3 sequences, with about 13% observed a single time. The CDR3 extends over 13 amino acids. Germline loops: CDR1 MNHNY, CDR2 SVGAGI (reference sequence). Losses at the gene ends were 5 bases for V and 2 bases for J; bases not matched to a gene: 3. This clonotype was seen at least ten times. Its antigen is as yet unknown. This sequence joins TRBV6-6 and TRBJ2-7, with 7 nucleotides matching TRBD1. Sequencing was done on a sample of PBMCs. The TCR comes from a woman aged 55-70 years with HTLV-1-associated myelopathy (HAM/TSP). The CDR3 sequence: CASSITGAYEQYF. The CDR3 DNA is TGTGCCAGCAGTATTACAGGGGCCTACGAGCAGTACTTC.